This paragraph covers one TCR beta chain sequence. The data were obtained in a study of blood T cell repertoires in COVID-19. Overall study context: The United States, Italy and Spain supplied acute and convalescent COVID-19 samples.

CDR3 length equals 18 residues. Germline V gene data show CDR1 as SGHNT and CDR2 as YYREEE (reference sequence). The V end was cut by 4 bases, the J end by 1 base, with 23 bases between. TCRdb's copy holds only in-frame clones and misses some; the assay was immunoSEQ multiplex PCR. The sample gives roughly 300,000 clones, approximately 85% of which show up once; roughly 7% is in the top ten. V usage is TRBV5-4 and J usage is TRBJ1-1; D is perhaps TRBD1 (6 bases). The clonotype originates from a human donor in a cohort sampled during active COVID-19. What was sequenced was peripheral blood. The CDR3 DNA is TGTGCCAGCAGCGGGGCCCAGGGGACGAATCTCGGGAACACTGAAGCTTTCTTT. Protein sequence: CASSGAQGTNLGNTEAFF.